This T cell receptor beta chain was captured by sequencing in a study of CD8 T cells in ankylosing spondylitis. Study-wide findings and caveats: Ankylosing spondylitis blood appeared to carry a characteristic TCR beta motif of roughly eight highly homologous variants. CD8+ disease-linked clones were present at relatively low frequencies in blood. Earlier studies detected some motif variants in reactive arthritis synovial fluid and blood. Clones linked to disease were reported to show significant enrichment in matched ankylosing spondylitis synovial fluid.

As to this clonotype: What it binds is not known.

Generation of TCR beta libraries employed quantitative 5'-RACE incorporating molecular barcodes. In TCRdb, the 5' RACE reads were re-called with MiXCR into one record per CDR3 protein. Altogether under 450,000 distinct CDR3 sequences are present, 17% being singletons, with the ten largest covering approximately 1%. The ends were cut back, 1 base at V and 0 bases at J, with 13 bases in the middle. The length of the CDR3 is 17 residues. The specimen was blood, either unsorted or a sorted T cell fraction (not recorded which). The origin of this receptor is a male donor with ankylosing spondylitis. The gene calls are TRBV12-3 or TRBV12-4 and TRBJ1-5, with D unresolved. The chain's CDR3 is CASSLGFGQYSNQPQHF. CDR3 nucleotides: TGTGCCAGCAGTTTAGGTTTTGGTCAGTATAGCAATCAGCCCCAGCATTTT.